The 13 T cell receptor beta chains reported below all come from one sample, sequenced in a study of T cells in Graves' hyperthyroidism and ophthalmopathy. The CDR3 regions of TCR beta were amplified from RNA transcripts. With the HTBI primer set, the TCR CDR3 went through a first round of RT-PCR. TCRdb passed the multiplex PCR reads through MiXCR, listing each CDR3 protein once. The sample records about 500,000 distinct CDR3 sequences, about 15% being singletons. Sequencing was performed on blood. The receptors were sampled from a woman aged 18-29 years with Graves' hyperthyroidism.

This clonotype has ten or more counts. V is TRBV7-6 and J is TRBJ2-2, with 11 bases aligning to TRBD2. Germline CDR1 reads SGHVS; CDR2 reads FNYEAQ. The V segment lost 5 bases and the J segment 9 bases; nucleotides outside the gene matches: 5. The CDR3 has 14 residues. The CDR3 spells CASSLSTSGRELFF. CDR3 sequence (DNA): TGTGCCAGCAGCCTTTCGACTAGCGGGAGGGAGCTGTTTTTT.

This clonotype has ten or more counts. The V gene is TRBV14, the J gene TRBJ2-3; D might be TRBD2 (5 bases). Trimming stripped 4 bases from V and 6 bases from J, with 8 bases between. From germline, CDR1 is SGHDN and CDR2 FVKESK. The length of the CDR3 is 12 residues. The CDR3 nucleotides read TGTGCCAGCAGCCTCACTAGGGATACGCAGTATTTT. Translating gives CASSLTRDTQYF.

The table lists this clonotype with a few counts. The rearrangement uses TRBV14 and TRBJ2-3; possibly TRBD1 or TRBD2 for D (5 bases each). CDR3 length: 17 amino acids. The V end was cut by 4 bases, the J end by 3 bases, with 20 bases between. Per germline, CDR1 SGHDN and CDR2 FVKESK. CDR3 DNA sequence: TGTGCCAGCAGCCCCCTCGTTGGGACGACTTCAACAGATACGCAGTATTTT. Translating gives CASSPLVGTTSTDTQYF.

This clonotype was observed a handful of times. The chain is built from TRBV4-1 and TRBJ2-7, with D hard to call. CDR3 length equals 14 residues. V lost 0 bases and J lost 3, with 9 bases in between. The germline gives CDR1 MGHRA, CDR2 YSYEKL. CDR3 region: CASSQEEGHYEQYF. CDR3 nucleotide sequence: TGCGCCAGCAGCCAAGAGGAAGGGCACTACGAGCAGTACTTC.

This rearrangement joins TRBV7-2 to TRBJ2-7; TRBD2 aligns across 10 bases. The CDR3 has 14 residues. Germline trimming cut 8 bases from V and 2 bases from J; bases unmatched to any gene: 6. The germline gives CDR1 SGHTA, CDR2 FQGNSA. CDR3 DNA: TGTGCCAGCGCGGGGGGGACTAGCGCCTACGAGCAGTACTTC. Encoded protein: CASAGGTSAYEQYF.

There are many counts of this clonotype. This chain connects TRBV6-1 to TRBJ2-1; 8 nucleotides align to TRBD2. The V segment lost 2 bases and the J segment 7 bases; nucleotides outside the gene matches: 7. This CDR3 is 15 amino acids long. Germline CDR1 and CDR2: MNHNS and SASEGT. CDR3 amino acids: CASSEPGLGGNEQFF. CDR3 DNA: TGTGCCAGCAGTGAACCGGGACTAGGGGGGAATGAGCAGTTCTTC.

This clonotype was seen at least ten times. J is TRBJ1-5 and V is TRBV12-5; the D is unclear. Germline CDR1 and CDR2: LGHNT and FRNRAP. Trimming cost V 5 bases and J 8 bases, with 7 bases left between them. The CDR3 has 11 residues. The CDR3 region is CASGTGEPQHF. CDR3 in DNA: TGTGCTAGTGGTACCGGCGAGCCCCAGCATTTT.

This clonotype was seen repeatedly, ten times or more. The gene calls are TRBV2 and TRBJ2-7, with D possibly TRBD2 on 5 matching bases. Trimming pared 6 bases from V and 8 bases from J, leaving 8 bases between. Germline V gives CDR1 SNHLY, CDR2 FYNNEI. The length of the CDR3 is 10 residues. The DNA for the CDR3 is TGTGCCAGCAGCGCGGGTCAGCAGTACGTC. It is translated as CASSAGQQYV.

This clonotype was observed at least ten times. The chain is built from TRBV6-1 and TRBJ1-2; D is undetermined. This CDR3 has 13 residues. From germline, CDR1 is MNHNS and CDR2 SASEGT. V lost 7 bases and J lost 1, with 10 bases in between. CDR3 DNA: TGTGCCAGCAAAGAGACGGATAACTATGGCTACACCTTC. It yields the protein CASKETDNYGYTF.

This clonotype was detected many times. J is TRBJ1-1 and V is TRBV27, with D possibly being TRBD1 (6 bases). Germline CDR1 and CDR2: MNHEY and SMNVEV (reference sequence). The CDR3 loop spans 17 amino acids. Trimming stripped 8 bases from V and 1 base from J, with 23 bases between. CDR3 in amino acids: CASSSPAGGHQNTEAFF. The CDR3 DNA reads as TGTGCCAGCTCGTCTCCCGCGGGGGGACATCAGAACACTGAAGCTTTCTTT.

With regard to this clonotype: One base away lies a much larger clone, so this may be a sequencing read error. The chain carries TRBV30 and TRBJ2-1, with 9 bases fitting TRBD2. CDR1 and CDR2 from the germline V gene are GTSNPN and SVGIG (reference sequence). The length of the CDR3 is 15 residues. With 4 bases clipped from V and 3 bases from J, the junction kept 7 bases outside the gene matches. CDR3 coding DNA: TGTGCCTGGACCCTCCTAGCGGGACACTACAATGAGCAGTTCTTC. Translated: CAWTLLAGHYNEQFF.

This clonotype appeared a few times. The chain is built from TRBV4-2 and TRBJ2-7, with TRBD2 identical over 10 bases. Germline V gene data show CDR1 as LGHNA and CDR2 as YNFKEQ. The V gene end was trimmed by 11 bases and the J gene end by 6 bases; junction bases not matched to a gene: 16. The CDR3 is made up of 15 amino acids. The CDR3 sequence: CAAARGAGGPIEQYF. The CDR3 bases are TGTGCCGCAGCTCGGGGAGCGGGAGGGCCCATCGAGCAGTACTTC.

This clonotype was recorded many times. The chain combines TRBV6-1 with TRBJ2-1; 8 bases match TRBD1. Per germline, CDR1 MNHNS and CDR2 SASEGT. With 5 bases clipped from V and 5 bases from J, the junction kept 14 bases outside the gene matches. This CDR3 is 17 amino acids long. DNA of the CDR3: TGTGCCAGCAGTATTAGGCCGCAGGGGGCGGCGAACAATGAGCAGTTCTTC. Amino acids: CASSIRPQGAANNEQFF.